The 19 T cell receptor beta chains presented below share a single source sample, sequenced in a study of beta chain features in type 1 diabetes. Reverse transcribing all isolated RNA meant expressed TCRB transcripts were sequenced. This table comes from immunoSEQ multiplex PCR, and its TCRdb copy is limited to in-frame clones, with some not included. The profile shows about 240,000 clones, roughly 30% of them singletons. Specimen: central memory CD4+ T cells from blood. These receptors were collected from a young man in good health.

This clone was counted a few times. The chain uses TRBV30 and TRBJ2-3, with D maybe TRBD1 (5 bases). Trimming pared 5 bases from V and 1 base from J, leaving 13 bases between. Germline V gene data show CDR1 as GTSNPN and CDR2 as SVGIG (reference sequence). This CDR3 is 14 amino acids long. The CDR3 protein is CAWAPRVRTDTQYF. DNA of the CDR3: TGTGCCTGGGCCCCCAGGGTCCGCACAGATACGCAGTATTTT.

The V gene is TRBV4-2, the J gene TRBJ1-1; D perhaps matches TRBD1 (6 bases). Germline CDR1 reads LGHNA; CDR2 reads YNFKEQ. V lost 0 bases and J lost 5, with 10 bases in between. The length of the CDR3 is 14 residues. DNA of the CDR3: TGTGCCAGCAGCCAAGAAAACAGGGAAACTGAAGCTTTCTTT. Translating gives CASSQENRETEAFF.

The chain uses TRBV25-1 and TRBJ2-2, with D uncertain. Germline V gives CDR1 MGHDK, CDR2 SYGVNS. The CDR3 runs to 15 residues. V shed 5 bases and J shed 0 bases, with 10 bases lying between them. The CDR3 DNA follows: TGTGCCAGCAGTCTTCACGGCTCGAACACCGGGGAGCTGTTTTTT. Translating gives CASSLHGSNTGELFF.

The V gene is TRBV18, the J gene TRBJ1-2, with D possibly TRBD1 on 5 matching bases. The CDR3 has 13 residues. Trimming took off 3 bases at V and 2 bases at J, with 7 bases between the two ends. The germline gives CDR1 KGHSH, CDR2 LQKENI. This chain's CDR3 is CASSPDMNYGYTF. In DNA form, the CDR3 reads TGTGCCAGCTCACCGGACATGAACTATGGCTACACCTTC.

Details on this clone: The sample holds other DNA sequences that translate to the same CDR3. The chain uses TRBV6-5 and TRBJ1-5; TRBD1 agrees at 7 bases. The V gene's germline CDR1 is MNHEY and CDR2 SVGAGI. CDR3 length: 14 residues. The V gene end was trimmed by 7 bases and the J gene end by 4 bases; junction bases not matched to a gene: 7. DNA of the CDR3: TGTGCCAGCAACCCGACAGGGAGTAATCAGCCCCAGCATTTT. Protein sequence: CASNPTGSNQPQHF.

This sequence joins TRBV29-1 and TRBJ1-2; 7 positions match TRBD1. V dropped 5 bases and J dropped 8; count of bases not matched to a gene: 5. CDR3 length: 11 amino acids. Germline V gene data show CDR1 as SQVTM and CDR2 as ANQGSEA. CDR3 coding DNA: TGCAGCGTTCTGACAGGGAGGGGCTACACCTTC. This codes for CSVLTGRGYTF.

The chain combines TRBV30 with TRBJ1-1; D is possibly TRBD1 (5 bases). Germline V gene sequence: CDR1 GTSNPN, CDR2 SVGIG (reference sequence). The CDR3 loop spans 16 amino acids. V was pared by 3 bases and J by 1 base, with 18 bases between. CDR3 DNA sequence: TGTGCCTGGAGCGGGGGGTCCGGGCAGACGAACACTGAAGCTTTCTTT. It is translated as CAWSGGSGQTNTEAFF.

This clone was seen more than once but under ten times. This sequence joins TRBV14 and TRBJ2-5; D may be TRBD1 (5 bases). The CDR3 is made up of 15 amino acids. The V gene's germline CDR1 is SGHDN and CDR2 FVKESK. The V gene lost 4 bases and the J gene lost 7 bases, with 19 bases spanning the gap. The CDR3, as DNA: TGTGCCAGCAGCCGGGCTACCTTGTCCCAGGGGACCCAGTACTTC. Translation gives CASSRATLSQGTQYF. The full variable domain, with the rest looked up from reference TRBV14 and TRBJ2-5, is EAGVTQFPSHSVIEKGQTVTLRCDPISGHDNLYWYRRVMGKEIKFLLHFVKESKQDESGMPNNRFLAERTGGTYSTLKVQPAELEDSGVYFCASSRATLSQGTQYFGPGTRLLVL.

The J gene is TRBJ2-1, the V gene TRBV29-1; TRBD2 agrees at 16 bases. Per the germline V gene, CDR1 is SQVTM and CDR2 is ANQGSEA. The CDR3 covers 15 residues. V gave up 4 bases and J gave up 7 bases; unmatched junction bases: 4. The CDR3: CSVAPGLAGGNEQFF. The CDR3 DNA sequence: TGCAGCGTTGCGCCGGGACTAGCGGGAGGGAATGAGCAGTTCTTC.

The gene calls are TRBV15 and TRBJ2-5, with 13 bases fitting TRBD2. The V gene's germline CDR1 is LNHNV and CDR2 YYDKDF (reference sequence). CDR3 length: 18 residues. The ends lost 0 bases at V and 2 bases at J; junction bases unmatched: 6. The CDR3 DNA reads as TGTGCCACCAGCAGAGACCGACGGACTAGCGGGGGACAAGAGACCCAGTACTTC. It specifies CATSRDRRTSGGQETQYF.

The rearrangement uses TRBV7-2 and TRBJ2-7; 9 nucleotides line up with TRBD2. V lost 0 bases to trimming and J lost 3 bases; unmatched junction nucleotides: 6. CDR1 is SGHTA and CDR2 is FQGNSA in the germline V gene. This CDR3 contains 16 residues. Here the CDR3 reads CASSLASGSYSYEQYF. The CDR3, as DNA: TGTGCCAGCAGCTTAGCTAGCGGGAGCTATAGCTACGAGCAGTACTTC.

This clone was seen ten or more times. The chain combines TRBV28 with TRBJ2-1, with 7 bases identical to TRBD2. Looked up from germline, CDR1 is MDHEN and CDR2 is SYDVKM. The trim removed 6 bases at V and 6 bases at J, leaving 11 bases unmatched. The CDR3 is 15 amino acids. The DNA of the CDR3 is TGTGCCAGCAGCCTGACTAGCTGGGAGCCCAATGAGCAGTTCTTC. This codes for CASSLTSWEPNEQFF.

This clone was seen a few times. This may stem from a read error, because a much larger clone lies one nucleotide away. The same CDR3 arises from other DNA sequences in this sample as well. This rearrangement joins TRBV29-1 to TRBJ2-7; TRBD2 agrees at 8 bases. This CDR3 has 16 residues. Germline CDR1 reads SQVTM; CDR2 reads ANQGSEA. The junction had 17 bases not matched to a gene; V was cut back by 7 bases and J by 3 bases. The CDR3 protein is CSATPAGGPGFYEQYF. In nucleotides, the CDR3 is TGCAGCGCTACCCCCGCGGGAGGCCCGGGGTTCTACGAGCAGTACTTC.

The chain combines TRBV5-1 with TRBJ2-3; D assignment may be TRBD1 or TRBD2 (5 bases each). V lost 4 bases and J 3 bases, leaving 15 bases between the germline ends. This CDR3 spans 15 amino acids. The germline CDR1 and CDR2 sequences are SGHRS and YFSETQ. For the CDR3, the DNA is TGCGCCAGCAGCCGCGGGCAGGGCTATACAGATACGCAGTATTTT. Encoded protein: CASSRGQGYTDTQYF.

This clone was counted between two and nine times. The gene calls are TRBV2 and TRBJ2-1, with TRBD1 identical over 8 bases. The CDR3 is 15 amino acids. J lost 0 bases, V lost 6 bases, and 4 bases had no gene match. Germline values: CDR1 SNHLY, CDR2 FYNNEI. CDR3 sequence (DNA): TGTGCCAGCAGGGGGACAGGAACCTCCTACAATGAGCAGTTCTTC. It is translated as CASRGTGTSYNEQFF.

The table lists this clone with a few counts. This same CDR3 is encoded by further DNA sequences in the sample. The gene calls are TRBV18 and TRBJ2-3; 11 positions agree with TRBD2. The CDR3 consists of 17 residues. CDR1 is KGHSH, CDR2 LQKENI, per germline. The junction had 6 bases not matched to a gene; V was cut back by 3 bases and J by 1 base. CDR3 region: CASSPGTSGSGTDTQYF. CDR3 sequence (DNA): TGTGCCAGCTCACCCGGGACTAGCGGATCGGGCACAGATACGCAGTATTTT.

This clone was counted between two and nine times. The chain employs TRBV27 and TRBJ1-1; D gene uncertain. V lost 0 bases and J lost 1, with 3 bases in between. In germline, CDR1 is MNHEY, CDR2 SMNVEV (reference sequence). The length of the CDR3 is 13 residues. The CDR3 DNA reads as TGTGCCAGCAGTTTATCGAGGAACACTGAAGCTTTCTTT. Protein sequence: CASSLSRNTEAFF.

The chain recombines TRBV10-2 with TRBJ2-1; TRBD2 might be the D (6 bases). The CDR3 runs to 15 residues. Germline values: CDR1 WSHSY, CDR2 SAAADI. The V end lost 7 bases, the J end lost 0 bases, and 13 bases lay between the germline ends. This CDR3 reads CASKAGTFSYNEQFF. DNA for the CDR3: TGCGCCAGCAAGGCGGGAACCTTCTCCTACAATGAGCAGTTCTTC.

At least ten counts were recorded for this clone. The gene calls are TRBV7-2 and TRBJ2-7; tentatively, D is TRBD2 (5 bases). The germline V gene has CDR1 SGHTA and CDR2 FQGNSA. Between the trimmed V and J ends, which lost 6 bases and 4 bases, there was a span of 19 bases. The CDR3 extends over 15 amino acids. The CDR3 DNA follows: TGTGCCAGCAGTCCTTCGCCGACCGGCGGGTACGAGCAGTACTTC. Translating it yields CASSPSPTGGYEQYF.